The 20 T cell receptor beta chains listed next were all sequenced from one sample in a study of cytomegalovirus exposure and HLA in healthy donors. PCR used 60 Vbeta primers and 13 Jbeta primers. Clones were sequenced by immunoSEQ multiplex PCR, and TCRdb holds only the in-frame ones, with some missing. The sample has around 54,000 clones; roughly 80% are singletons. Specimen: PBMCs. The receptors stem from a man aged 25-45 years in good health and CMV-seropositive.

This clone has a handful of counts. The J gene is TRBJ1-3, the V gene TRBV5-5; possibly TRBD1 for D (5 bases). Trimming removed 0 bases at V and 2 bases at J, with 6 bases between. Per the germline V gene, CDR1 is SGHKS and CDR2 is YYEKEE (reference sequence). The CDR3 length is 14 residues. CDR3 DNA: TGTGCCAGCAGCTTGGGACAGCCTGGAAACACCATATATTTT. Its translation is CASSLGQPGNTIYF.

The CDR3 reads CASSGGANTEAFF. The CDR3 DNA is TGCGCCAGCAGCGGGGGGGCGAACACTGAAGCTTTCTTT. The rearrangement links TRBV5-1 to TRBJ1-1, with D possibly being TRBD1 (6 bases). Germline V gene data show CDR1 as SGHRS and CDR2 as YFSETQ. The V and J ends lost 4 bases and 1 base respectively, with 8 bases between them. CDR3 length: 13 residues.

The genes are TRBV18 and TRBJ2-3, with TRBD1 matching over 8 bases. The CDR3 length is 16 residues. Looked up from germline, CDR1 is KGHSH and CDR2 is LQKENI. V lost 2 bases to trimming and J lost 4 bases; unmatched junction nucleotides: 8. The CDR3 loop reads CASSPEQGASPDTQYF. CDR3 coding DNA: TGTGCCAGCTCACCAGAGCAGGGGGCTTCTCCAGATACGCAGTATTTT.

The rearrangement joins TRBV6-6 to TRBJ1-5, with D possibly matching TRBD1 (5 bases). CDR1 and CDR2 (germline): MNHNY, SVGAGI (reference sequence). V lost 4 bases, J lost 3 bases, and 10 bases lay in between. The CDR3 is made up of 14 amino acids. CDR3 bases: TGTGCCAGCAGTTTCCGACAGAACAATCAGCCCCAGCATTTT. Protein sequence: CASSFRQNNQPQHF.

The V call is TRBV5-1, the J call TRBJ2-7, with TRBD2 matching over 7 bases. The CDR3 consists of 12 residues. V shed 5 bases and J 3 bases; nucleotides not matched to a gene: 2. Germline V lookup: CDR1 SGHRS, CDR2 YFSETQ. CDR3 loop: CASRERGYEQYF. Written as DNA, the CDR3 is TGCGCCAGCAGAGAGCGGGGCTACGAGCAGTACTTC.

The chain has TRBV18 and TRBJ1-1; 7 bases line up with TRBD1. With V trimmed by 6 bases and J by 4 bases, 8 bases remained unmatched. CDR3 length: 14 amino acids. Per the germline V gene, CDR1 is KGHSH and CDR2 is LQKENI. The CDR3 loop is CASSQGVAVTEAFF. The DNA of the CDR3 is TGTGCCAGCTCCCAGGGGGTCGCGGTCACTGAAGCTTTCTTT. The full variable domain, its missing parts supplied by reference TRBV18 and TRBJ1-1, is NAGVMQNPRHLVRRRGQEARLRCSPMKGHSHVYWYRQLPEEGLKFMVYLQKENIIDESGMPKERFSAEFPKEGPSILRIQQVVRGDSAAYFCASSQGVAVTEAFFGQGTRLTVV.

The chain combines TRBV5-5 with TRBJ2-1, with 8 bases matching TRBD1. This CDR3 spans 15 amino acids. Germline lookup yields CDR1 SGHKS and CDR2 YYEKEE (reference sequence). The trim removed 4 bases at V and 3 bases at J, leaving 6 bases unmatched. The CDR3 here is CASSRDRLVYNEQFF. The CDR3 DNA sequence: TGTGCCAGCAGCAGGGACAGGTTGGTCTACAATGAGCAGTTCTTC.

The V call is TRBV9, the J call TRBJ1-1, with D perhaps matching TRBD1 (6 bases). V was shortened by 2 bases and J by 1 base, with 9 bases between the two germline ends. Germline V gene data show CDR1 as SGDLS and CDR2 as YYNGEE. There are 14 residues in the CDR3. CDR3 nucleotide sequence: TGTGCCAGCAGCGTCACAGGGACGAACACTGAAGCTTTCTTT. This translates into CASSVTGTNTEAFF.

The chain combines TRBV6-1 with TRBJ2-5; D may be TRBD2 (5 bases). Germline V lookup: CDR1 MNHNS, CDR2 SASEGT. The CDR3 totals 17 residues. V was trimmed by 4 bases and J by 1 base, leaving 19 bases between them. The CDR3 protein is CASSAETTRAGQETQYF. CDR3 nucleotide sequence: TGTGCCAGCAGTGCAGAAACGACGAGGGCAGGCCAAGAGACCCAGTACTTC.

The chain employs TRBV11-2 and TRBJ2-5, with TRBD2 matching over 7 bases. The trim removed 2 bases at V and 4 bases at J, leaving 7 bases unmatched. This CDR3 comprises 15 residues. Germline CDR1 reads SGHAT; CDR2 reads FQNNGV. CDR3 in DNA: TGTGCCAGCAGCTTAATAGTTGCGGGGGTAGAGACCCAGTACTTC. Protein product: CASSLIVAGVETQYF.

The chain uses TRBV28 and TRBJ1-3, with D tentatively TRBD1 (5 bases). Germline CDR1 and CDR2: MDHEN and SYDVKM. Trimming pared 4 bases from V and 0 bases from J, leaving 19 bases between. The CDR3 has 18 residues. The CDR3 here is CASSSWGGAGYSGNTIYF. The CDR3 DNA is TGTGCCAGCAGTTCGTGGGGTGGGGCCGGCTACTCTGGAAACACCATATATTTT.

This clone occurred a few times. The CDR3 region has the DNA TGTGCCAGCGGCGAGACTAGCTTGACTGATACGCAGTATTTT. It encodes CASGETSLTDTQYF. The chain has TRBV6-5 and TRBJ2-3; TRBD2 matches at 7 bases. CDR1 is MNHEY and CDR2 is SVGAGI in the germline V gene. Trimming at V came to 8 bases and at J to 6 bases, leaving 11 bases not matched to a gene. This CDR3 contains 14 residues.

Turning to this clone: One end of the junction does not line up with germline, which may come from a read error. The CDR3 region is CASSEARTGFFF. The DNA of the CDR3 is TGTGCCAGCAGTGAAGCTAGGACAGGGTTTTTCTTC. V is TRBV2 and J is TRBJ2-7; 8 nucleotides match TRBD1. This CDR3 is 12 amino acids long. Germline CDR1 reads SNHLY; CDR2 reads FYNNEI.

Worth noting for this clone: Other nucleotide sequences in the sample specify the same CDR3. V gene TRBV10-3 combines with J gene TRBJ2-1, with D tentatively TRBD2 (6 bases). Germline V gene data show CDR1 as ENHRY and CDR2 as SYGVKD. V was shortened by 2 bases and J by 4 bases, with 9 bases between the two germline ends. This CDR3 comprises 14 residues. The CDR3 region is CAISERDSYNEQFF. Written as DNA, the CDR3 is TGTGCCATCAGTGAGCGGGACTCTTACAATGAGCAGTTCTTC.

This rearrangement joins TRBV25-1 to TRBJ2-7; 9 bases match TRBD1. The V and J ends lost 4 bases and 4 bases, in that order; junction bases with no gene match: 8. This CDR3 has 15 amino acids. Germline V gene data show CDR1 as MGHDK and CDR2 as SYGVNS. CDR3 protein: CASSATNRGQYEQYF. Here the CDR3 DNA reads TGTGCCAGCAGTGCTACTAACAGGGGGCAGTACGAGCAGTACTTC.

This clone was found a few times. The chain employs TRBV27 and TRBJ1-1, with 8 bases fitting TRBD1. The CDR3 is 13 residues long. Germline assignment: CDR1 MNHEY and CDR2 SMNVEV (reference sequence). Trimming cost V 6 bases and J 8 bases; bases outside gene matches: 8. CDR3 sequence reads: CASRDRTGWEAFF. The CDR3, as DNA: TGTGCCAGCAGAGACCGGACAGGGTGGGAAGCTTTCTTT.

The chain couples TRBV4-2 to TRBJ2-7; 7 bases are a match to TRBD1. The CDR3 consists of 15 residues. V trimming: 0 bases; J trimming: 2 bases; junction bases outside the gene matches: 4. Germline values: CDR1 LGHNA, CDR2 YNFKEQ. The CDR3 spells CASSQDRGPTYEQYF. DNA for the CDR3: TGTGCCAGCAGCCAAGATAGGGGGCCCACCTACGAGCAGTACTTC.

The V gene is TRBV16, the J gene TRBJ1-5; 9 bases are a match to TRBD1. CDR3 length: 19 residues. Unmatched junction bases numbered 15, after V lost 2 bases and J lost 4 bases. Germline assignment: CDR1 KGHSY and CDR2 FQNENV. The CDR3 DNA is TGTGCCAGCAGCCAAATTTTCGGGACAGGGAAAAGAGATAATCAGCCCCAGCATTTT. Amino acids: CASSQIFGTGKRDNQPQHF.

This chain links TRBV6-1 with TRBJ2-3, with unresolved D. V was shortened by 3 bases and J by 5 bases, with 3 bases between the two germline ends. Germline assignment: CDR1 MNHNS and CDR2 SASEGT. CDR3 length equals 11 residues. The chain's CDR3 is CASSDRDTQYF. DNA of the CDR3: TGTGCCAGCAGTGACAGAGATACGCAGTATTTT.

This chain links TRBV5-1 with TRBJ2-3; 8 bases are shared with TRBD2. From germline, CDR1 is SGHRS and CDR2 YFSETQ. The CDR3 totals 14 residues. V dropped 6 bases and J dropped 5; count of bases not matched to a gene: 8. The chain's CDR3 is CASTQGGGLDTQYF. The CDR3 nucleotides are TGCGCCAGCACCCAAGGCGGGGGGCTAGATACGCAGTATTTT.